The clone carrying this T cell receptor (beta chain) came up many times. The data originate from a study of regulatory T cells in long-lasting Graves disease. Time point denoted: newly diagnosed GD, antithyroid drugs for less than 3 months. After RNA was extracted from PBMCs, the TCR library was made from it. It was an endocrinology department in Xi'an, China, that provided the patients. Building the TCR beta libraries relied on iRepertoire HTBI primers, and CDR3 regions underwent Arm-PCR. Each CDR3 protein gets one entry after TCRdb re-called the multiplex PCR reads with MiXCR. This table holds about 460,000 distinct CDR3 sequences, 12% to 15% found once. The V gene's germline CDR1 is SGHRS and CDR2 YFSETQ. Trimming cost V 3 bases and J 6 bases; bases outside gene matches: 10. The CDR3 totals 15 residues. The sample was also linked to a second study, of T cells in Graves' hyperthyroidism and ophthalmopathy.

The rearrangement joins TRBV5-1 to TRBJ1-1; TRBD1 aligns across 8 bases. This sequence originates from a woman aged 50 to 65 with Graves disease. Source: peripheral blood mononuclear cells (PBMCs), taken at new diagnosis, from a patient treated with antithyroid drugs. In nucleotides, the CDR3 is TGCGCCAGCAGCTGGGACAGGCAAAGAGGGTCTGAAGCTTTCTTT. This sequence encodes CASSWDRQRGSEAFF.